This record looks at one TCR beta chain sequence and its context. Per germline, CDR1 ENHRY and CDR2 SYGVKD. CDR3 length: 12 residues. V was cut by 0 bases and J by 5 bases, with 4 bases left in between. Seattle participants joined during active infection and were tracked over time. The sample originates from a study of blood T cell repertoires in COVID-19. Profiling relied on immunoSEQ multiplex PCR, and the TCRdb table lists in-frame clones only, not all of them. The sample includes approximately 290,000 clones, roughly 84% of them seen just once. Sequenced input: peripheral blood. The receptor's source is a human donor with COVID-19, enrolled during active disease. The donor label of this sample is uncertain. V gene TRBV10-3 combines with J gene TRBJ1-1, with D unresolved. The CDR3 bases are TGTGCCATCAGTGAGTCTCGTACTGAAGCTTTCTTT. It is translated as CAISESRTEAFF.